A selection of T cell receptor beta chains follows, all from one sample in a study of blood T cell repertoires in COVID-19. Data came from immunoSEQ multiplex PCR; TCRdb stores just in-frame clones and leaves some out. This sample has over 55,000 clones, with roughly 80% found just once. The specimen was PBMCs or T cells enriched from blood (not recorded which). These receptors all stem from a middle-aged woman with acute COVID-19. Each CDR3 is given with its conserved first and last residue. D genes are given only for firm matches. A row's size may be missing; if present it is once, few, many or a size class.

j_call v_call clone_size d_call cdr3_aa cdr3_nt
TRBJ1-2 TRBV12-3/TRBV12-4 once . CASSLGLNYGYTF TGTGCCAGCAGTCTGGGACTTAACTATGGCTACACCTTC
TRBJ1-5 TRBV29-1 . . CSVEESTGPQHF TGCAGCGTTGAAGAATCTACCGGGCCCCAGCATTTT
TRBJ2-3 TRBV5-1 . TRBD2 CASSFGTSGSTDTQYF TGCGCCAGCAGCTTTGGTACTAGCGGAAGCACAGATACGCAGTATTTT
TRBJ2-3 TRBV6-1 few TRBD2 CASSEVAGGPDTQYF TGTGCCAGCAGTGAAGTAGCGGGGGGGCCAGATACGCAGTATTTT
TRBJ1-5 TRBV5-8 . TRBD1 CASSLQFFVQGAQPQHF TGTGCCAGCAGCTTGCAGTTTTTCGTCCAGGGGGCTCAGCCCCAGCATTTT
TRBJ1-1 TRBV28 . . CASRDRPAEAFF TGTGCCAGCAGGGACAGACCCGCTGAAGCTTTCTTT
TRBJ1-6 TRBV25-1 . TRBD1 CASSESWDRGNSPLHF TGTGCCAGCAGTGAATCGTGGGACAGGGGTAATTCACCCCTCCACTTT
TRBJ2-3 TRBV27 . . CASSSPLSTDTQYF TGTGCCAGCAGTTCCCCCCTCAGCACAGATACGCAGTATTTT
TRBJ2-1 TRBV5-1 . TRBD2 CASSTRITSGGANEQFF TGCGCCAGCAGCACACGCATAACTAGCGGGGGGGCGAATGAGCAGTTCTTC
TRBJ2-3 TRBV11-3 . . CASSLDGQMGDTQYF TGTGCCAGCAGCTTAGACGGACAGATGGGAGATACGCAGTATTTT
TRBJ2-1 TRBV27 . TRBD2 CASSLSTSGEQFF TGTGCCAGCAGTTTATCGACTAGCGGTGAGCAGTTCTTC
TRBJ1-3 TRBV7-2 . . CASSLDLRGNTIYF TGTGCCAGCAGCTTAGACCTAAGAGGAAACACCATATATTTT
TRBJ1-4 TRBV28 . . CASSFDQGSEKLFF TGTGCCAGCAGTTTTGACCAGGGGAGTGAAAAACTGTTTTTT
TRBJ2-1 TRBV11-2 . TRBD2 CASSPRTSGRAVEQFF TGTGCCAGCAGCCCTCGGACTAGCGGGAGGGCCGTTGAGCAGTTCTTC
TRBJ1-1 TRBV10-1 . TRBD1 CASSDGTGDTEAFF TGCGCCAGCAGTGACGGGACAGGGGACACTGAAGCTTTCTTT
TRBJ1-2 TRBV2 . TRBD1 CASSEGQGANYGYTF TGTGCCAGCAGTGAGGGACAGGGGGCTAACTATGGCTACACCTTC
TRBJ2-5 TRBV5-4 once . CASSSTGGETQYF TGTGCCAGCAGCTCAACAGGAGGGGAGACCCAGTACTTC
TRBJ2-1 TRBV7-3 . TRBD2 CASSLRASGSFYEQFF TGTGCCAGCAGCTTAAGGGCTAGCGGGAGTTTCTATGAGCAGTTCTTC
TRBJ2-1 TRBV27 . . CASRAGQSSYNEQFF TGTGCCAGCAGGGCGGGCCAGAGCTCCTACAATGAGCAGTTCTTC
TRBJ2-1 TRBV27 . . CASIPPDGTGEFNEQFF TGTGCCAGCATTCCCCCCGACGGGACTGGGGAGTTTAATGAGCAGTTCTTC
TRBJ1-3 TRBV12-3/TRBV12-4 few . CASSLNQGSTIYF TGTGCCAGCAGTTTGAACCAGGGTTCCACCATATATTTT
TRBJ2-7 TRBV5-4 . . CASSPVSQAEQYF TGTGCCAGCAGCCCCGTAAGTCAAGCCGAGCAGTACTTC
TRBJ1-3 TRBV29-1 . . CSVEVGASGNTIYF TGCAGCGTTGAAGTGGGGGCATCTGGAAACACCATATATTTT
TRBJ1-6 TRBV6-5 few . CASTATALGPNALHF TGTGCCAGCACCGCCACAGCGTTGGGGCCTAATGCCCTCCACTTT
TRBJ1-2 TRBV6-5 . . CASSPPGGAEGYTF TGTGCCAGCAGTCCCCCGGGAGGGGCGGAGGGCTACACCTTC
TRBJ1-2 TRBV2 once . CARGGGKANYGYTF TGTGCCCGAGGCGGGGGGAAAGCTAACTATGGCTACACCTTC
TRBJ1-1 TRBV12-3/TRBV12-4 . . CASSPSVNTEAFF TGTGCCAGCAGTCCCAGCGTGAACACTGAAGCTTTCTTT
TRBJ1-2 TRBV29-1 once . CSAGIVGYGYTF TGCAGCGCCGGGATAGTGGGCTATGGCTACACCTTC
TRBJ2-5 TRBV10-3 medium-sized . CAIRADGGAEETQYF TGTGCCATCAGGGCCGATGGTGGAGCCGAAGAGACCCAGTACTTC
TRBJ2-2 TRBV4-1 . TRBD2 CASSHSGGLVPSGELFF TGCGCCAGCAGCCACTCCGGAGGACTAGTCCCCTCCGGGGAGCTGTTTTTT
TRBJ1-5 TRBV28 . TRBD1 CASSLSGMGQGTVQPQHF TGTGCCAGCAGTTTATCAGGAATGGGACAGGGCACGGTTCAGCCCCAGCATTTT
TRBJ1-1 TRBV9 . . CASSGQGSEAFF TGTGCCAGCAGCGGGCAGGGGAGTGAAGCTTTCTTT
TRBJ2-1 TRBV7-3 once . CASSLTSEPYNEQFF TGTGCCAGCAGCTTAACCAGCGAGCCCTACAATGAGCAGTTCTTC
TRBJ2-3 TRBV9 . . CASSGTNQGGAPTFF TGTGCCAGCAGCGGAACTAACCAGGGGGGAGCTCCCACTTTTTTT
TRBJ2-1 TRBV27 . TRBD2 CASRNRAGGQSNEQFF TGTGCCAGCCGCAATCGAGCGGGGGGGCAAAGCAATGAGCAGTTCTTC
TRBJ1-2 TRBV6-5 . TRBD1 CATWDGQGARGYTF TGTGCCACATGGGATGGACAGGGGGCTCGGGGCTACACCTTC
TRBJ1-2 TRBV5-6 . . CASSPRGWDYGYTF TGTGCCAGCAGCCCAAGGGGGTGGGACTATGGCTACACCTTC
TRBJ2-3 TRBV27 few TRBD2 CASSPEQRGNTDTQYF TGTGCCAGCAGCCCAGAGCAGCGGGGGAACACAGATACGCAGTATTTT
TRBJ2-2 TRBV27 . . CASSPARFYTGELFF TGTGCCAGCAGTCCCGCCCGGTTTTACACCGGGGAGCTGTTTTTT
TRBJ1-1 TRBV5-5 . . CASSPRANTEAFF TGTGCCAGCAGCCCGAGAGCGAACACTGAAGCTTTCTTT
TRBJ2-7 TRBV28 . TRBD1 CASRSSGTAPYEQYF TGTGCCAGCAGATCGTCCGGGACAGCTCCCTACGAGCAGTACTTC
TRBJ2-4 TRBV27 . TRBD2 CASRRASGRVVAKNIQYF TGTGCCAGCAGGCGGGCTAGCGGGAGGGTAGTAGCCAAAAACATTCAGTACTTC
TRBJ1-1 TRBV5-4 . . CASSPGVVGPMGTEAFF TGTGCCAGCAGCCCGGGGGTGGTTGGGCCAATGGGGACTGAAGCTTTCTTT
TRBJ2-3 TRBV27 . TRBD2 CASSFGGGTDTQYF TGTGCCAGCAGCTTCGGGGGGGGGACAGATACGCAGTATTTT
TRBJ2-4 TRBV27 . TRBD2 CASSLGTSGMDIQYF TGTGCCAGCAGTCTCGGGACTAGCGGGATGGACATTCAGTACTTC
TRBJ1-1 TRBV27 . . CASGLEGGTEAFF TGTGCCAGCGGTCTAGAGGGTGGGACTGAAGCTTTCTTT
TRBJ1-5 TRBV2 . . CASKFGGIEAQHF TGTGCCAGCAAATTCGGGGGGATCGAAGCCCAGCATTTT
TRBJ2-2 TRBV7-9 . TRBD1 CASSLRGYTGELFF TGTGCCAGCAGCCTCAGGGGGTACACCGGGGAGCTGTTTTTT
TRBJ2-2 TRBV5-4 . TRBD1 CASRPGDRGRNTGELFF TGTGCCAGCAGACCTGGGGACAGGGGACGTAACACCGGGGAGCTGTTTTTT
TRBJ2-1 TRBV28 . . CASSSTTLDSDNEQFF TGTGCCAGCAGTTCAACCACCCTGGACTCTGACAATGAGCAGTTCTTC
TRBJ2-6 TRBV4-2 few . CASSPESSGANVLTF TGTGCCAGCAGCCCCGAGAGCTCTGGGGCCAACGTCCTGACTTTC
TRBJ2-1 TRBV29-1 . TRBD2 CSVVLAESYNEQFF TGCAGCGTCGTACTAGCGGAGTCGTACAATGAGCAGTTCTTC
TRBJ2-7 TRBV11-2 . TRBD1 CASSVIVTGAGEQYF TGTGCCAGCAGCGTAATTGTGACAGGGGCCGGGGAGCAGTACTTC